Below, one T cell receptor (beta chain) is given with its context. The data were taken from a study of blood T cell repertoires in COVID-19. Sequencing was performed with immunoSEQ multiplex PCR; in TCRdb, only in-frame clones are kept and a portion is missing. The table has 250,000 to 350,000 clones, 80% to 90% seen once; the top ten hold under 2.5%. The TCR comes from a woman younger than 35 who had recovered from COVID-19. Source material: PBMCs or T cells enriched from blood (not recorded which).

DNA for the CDR3: TGTGCCAACAGGGGGGACAGATACACCGGGGAGCTGTTTTTT. As protein: CANRGDRYTGELFF. This chain connects TRBV6-5 to TRBJ2-2; TRBD1 matches 8 bases. The CDR3 runs 14 residues. After removal of 10 bases from V and 3 bases from J, the junction contained 7 bases not matched to a gene. Germline-derived CDR1 and CDR2 are MNHEY and SVGAGI.